This TCR beta chain was captured in a study of blood T cell repertoires in COVID-19. About the study: Donors in the United States, Italy and Spain gave samples during acute or convalescent COVID-19.

The study assigned cohorts using participant-reported clinical history. Between the trimmed V and J ends, which lost 4 bases and 5 bases, there was a span of 8 bases. Germline lookup yields CDR1 LNHDA and CDR2 SQIVND (reference sequence). There are 12 residues in the CDR3. The assay was immunoSEQ multiplex PCR, and TCRdb's table has in-frame clones only and misses some. The sample yields 250,000 to 300,000 clones, around 84% seen once. The sequencing input was PBMCs or T cells enriched from blood (not recorded which). The clonotype originates from a man aged 18 to 29 who had recovered from COVID-19. This chain links TRBV19 with TRBJ1-1, with a tentative D call TRBD1 (5 bases). Written as DNA, the CDR3 is TGTGCCAGTAGTACAGGGTGGACTGAAGCTTTCTTT. Encoded protein: CASSTGWTEAFF. Full variable domain (remainder filled in from reference TRBV19 and TRBJ1-1): DGGITQSPKYLFRKEGQNVTLSCEQNLNHDAMYWYRQDPGQGLRLIYYSQIVNDFQKGDIAEGYSVSREKKESFPLTVTSAQKNPTAFYLCASSTGWTEAFFGQGTRLTVV.